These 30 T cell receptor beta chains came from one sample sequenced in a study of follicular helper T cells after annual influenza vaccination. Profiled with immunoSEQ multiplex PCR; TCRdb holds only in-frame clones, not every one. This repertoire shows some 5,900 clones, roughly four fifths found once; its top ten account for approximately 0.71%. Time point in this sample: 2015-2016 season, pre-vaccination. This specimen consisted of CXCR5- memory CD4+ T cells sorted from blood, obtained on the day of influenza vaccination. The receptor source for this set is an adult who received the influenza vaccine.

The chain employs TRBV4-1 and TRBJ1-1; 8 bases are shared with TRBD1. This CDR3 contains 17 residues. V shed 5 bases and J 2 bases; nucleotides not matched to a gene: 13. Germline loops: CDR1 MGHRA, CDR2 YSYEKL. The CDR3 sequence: CASSARTGWSGNTEAFF. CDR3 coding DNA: TGCGCCAGCAGCGCCCGGACAGGGTGGAGTGGAAACACTGAAGCTTTCTTT.

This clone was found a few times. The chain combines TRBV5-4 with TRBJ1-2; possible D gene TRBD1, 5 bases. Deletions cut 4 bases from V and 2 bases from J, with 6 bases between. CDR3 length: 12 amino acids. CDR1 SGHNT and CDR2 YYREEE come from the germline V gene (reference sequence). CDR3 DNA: TGTGCCAGCAGCCGGGACAACTATGGCTACACCTTC. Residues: CASSRDNYGYTF.

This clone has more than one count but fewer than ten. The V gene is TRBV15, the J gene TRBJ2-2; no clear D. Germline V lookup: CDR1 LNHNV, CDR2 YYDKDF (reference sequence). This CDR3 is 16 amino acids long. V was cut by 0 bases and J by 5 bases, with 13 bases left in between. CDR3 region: CATSRDLESATGELFF. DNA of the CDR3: TGTGCCACCAGCAGAGATCTAGAATCGGCTACCGGGGAGCTGTTTTTT.

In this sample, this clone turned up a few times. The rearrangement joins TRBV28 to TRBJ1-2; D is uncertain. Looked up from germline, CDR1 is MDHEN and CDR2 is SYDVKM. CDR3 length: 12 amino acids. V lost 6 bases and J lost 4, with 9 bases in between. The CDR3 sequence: CASRKGFYGYTF. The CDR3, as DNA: TGTGCCAGCAGAAAGGGCTTCTATGGCTACACCTTC.

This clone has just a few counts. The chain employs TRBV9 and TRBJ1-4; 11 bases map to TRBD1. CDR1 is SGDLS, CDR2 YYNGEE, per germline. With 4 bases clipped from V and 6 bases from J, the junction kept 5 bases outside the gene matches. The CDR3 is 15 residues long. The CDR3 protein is CASSPGQGVDEKLFF. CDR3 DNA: TGTGCCAGCAGCCCGGGACAGGGGGTAGATGAAAAACTGTTTTTT.

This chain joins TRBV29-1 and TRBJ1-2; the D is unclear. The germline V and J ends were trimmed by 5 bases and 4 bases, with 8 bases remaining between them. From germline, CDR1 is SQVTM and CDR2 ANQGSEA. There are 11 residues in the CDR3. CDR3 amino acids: CSVTASYGYTF. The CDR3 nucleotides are TGCAGCGTTACAGCATCCTATGGCTACACCTTC.

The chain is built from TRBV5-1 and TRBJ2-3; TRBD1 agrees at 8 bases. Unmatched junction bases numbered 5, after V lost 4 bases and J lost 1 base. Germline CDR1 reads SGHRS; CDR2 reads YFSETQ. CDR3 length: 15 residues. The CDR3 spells CASSIGQGRTDTQYF. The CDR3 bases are TGCGCCAGCAGCATAGGACAGGGCCGCACAGATACGCAGTATTTT.

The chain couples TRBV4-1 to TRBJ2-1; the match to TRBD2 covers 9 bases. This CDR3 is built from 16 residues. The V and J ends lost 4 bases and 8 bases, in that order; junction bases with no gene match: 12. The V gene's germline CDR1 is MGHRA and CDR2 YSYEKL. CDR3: CASSRLVAGVNDEQFF. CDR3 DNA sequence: TGCGCCAGCAGCCGCTTAGTAGCGGGGGTAAATGATGAGCAGTTCTTC.

The CDR3 nucleotides are TGTGCCAGCGGGGTCAGGGGTAATCAGCCCCAGCATTTT. Protein: CASGVRGNQPQHF. V usage is TRBV7-2 and J usage is TRBJ1-5; possible D gene TRBD1, 6 bases. This CDR3 is built from 13 residues. Germline V gene data show CDR1 as SGHTA and CDR2 as FQGNSA. V dropped 8 bases and J dropped 4 bases, with 12 bases sitting between them.

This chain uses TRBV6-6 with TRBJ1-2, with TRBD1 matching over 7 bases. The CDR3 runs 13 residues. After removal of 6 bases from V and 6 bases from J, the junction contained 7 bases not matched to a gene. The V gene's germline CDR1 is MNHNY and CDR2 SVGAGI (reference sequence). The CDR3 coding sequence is TGTGCCAGCAGCCTCGACAGGGAGCATGGCTACACCTTC. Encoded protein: CASSLDREHGYTF.

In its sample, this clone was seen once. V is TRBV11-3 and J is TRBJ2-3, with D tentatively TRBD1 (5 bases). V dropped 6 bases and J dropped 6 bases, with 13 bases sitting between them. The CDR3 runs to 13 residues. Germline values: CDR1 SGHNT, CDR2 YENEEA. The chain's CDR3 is CASSGFGADTQYF. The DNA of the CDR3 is TGTGCCAGCAGTGGGTTTGGGGCGGATACGCAGTATTTT.

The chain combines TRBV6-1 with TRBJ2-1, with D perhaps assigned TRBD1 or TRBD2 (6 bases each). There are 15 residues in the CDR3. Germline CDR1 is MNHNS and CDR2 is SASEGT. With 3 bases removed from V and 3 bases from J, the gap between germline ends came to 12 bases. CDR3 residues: CASSERGAHYNEQFF. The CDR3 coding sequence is TGTGCCAGCAGTGAGAGGGGGGCCCACTACAATGAGCAGTTCTTC.

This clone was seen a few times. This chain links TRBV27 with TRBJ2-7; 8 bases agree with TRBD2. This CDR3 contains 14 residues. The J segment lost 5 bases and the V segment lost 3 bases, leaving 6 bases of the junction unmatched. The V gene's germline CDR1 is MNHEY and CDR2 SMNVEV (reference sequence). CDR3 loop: CASSLRLAGNEQYF. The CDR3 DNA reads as TGTGCCAGCAGTTTGAGGCTAGCGGGTAACGAGCAGTACTTC.

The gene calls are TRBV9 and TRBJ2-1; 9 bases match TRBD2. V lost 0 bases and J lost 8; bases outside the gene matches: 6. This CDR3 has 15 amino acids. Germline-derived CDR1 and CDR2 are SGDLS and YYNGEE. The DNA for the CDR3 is TGTGCCAGCAGCGTAGAGGCGGGGGGGCCGGATGAGCAGTTCTTC. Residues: CASSVEAGGPDEQFF.

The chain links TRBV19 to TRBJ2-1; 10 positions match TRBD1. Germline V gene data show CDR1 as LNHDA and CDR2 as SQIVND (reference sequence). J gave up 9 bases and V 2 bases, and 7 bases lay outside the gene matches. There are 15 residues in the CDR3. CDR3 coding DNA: TGTGCCAGTAGTATATTTGGGACAGGGGTACTTGAGCAGTTCTTC. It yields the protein CASSIFGTGVLEQFF.

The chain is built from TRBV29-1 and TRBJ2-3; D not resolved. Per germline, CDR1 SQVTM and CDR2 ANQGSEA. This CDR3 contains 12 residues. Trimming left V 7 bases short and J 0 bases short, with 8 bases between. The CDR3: CSEASSTDTQYF. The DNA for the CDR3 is TGCAGCGAAGCCTCTAGCACAGATACGCAGTATTTT.

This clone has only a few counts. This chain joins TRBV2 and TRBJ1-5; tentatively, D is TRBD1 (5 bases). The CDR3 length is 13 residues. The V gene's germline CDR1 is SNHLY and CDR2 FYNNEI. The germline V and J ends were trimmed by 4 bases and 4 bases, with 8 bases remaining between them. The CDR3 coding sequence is TGTGCCAGCAGTGTGTCAGGGAATCAGCCCCAGCATTTT. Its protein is CASSVSGNQPQHF.

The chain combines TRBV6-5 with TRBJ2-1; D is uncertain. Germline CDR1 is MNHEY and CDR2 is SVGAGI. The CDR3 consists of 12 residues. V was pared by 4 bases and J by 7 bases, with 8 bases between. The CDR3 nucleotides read TGTGCCAGCAGTTGGAAAGCAAATGAGCAGTTCTTC. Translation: CASSWKANEQFF.

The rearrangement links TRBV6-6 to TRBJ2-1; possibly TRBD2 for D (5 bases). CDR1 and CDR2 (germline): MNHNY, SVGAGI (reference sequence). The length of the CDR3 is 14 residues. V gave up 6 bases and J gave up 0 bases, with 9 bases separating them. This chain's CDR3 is CASRLGGSYNEQFF. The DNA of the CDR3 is TGTGCCAGCAGGCTTGGAGGCTCCTACAATGAGCAGTTCTTC.

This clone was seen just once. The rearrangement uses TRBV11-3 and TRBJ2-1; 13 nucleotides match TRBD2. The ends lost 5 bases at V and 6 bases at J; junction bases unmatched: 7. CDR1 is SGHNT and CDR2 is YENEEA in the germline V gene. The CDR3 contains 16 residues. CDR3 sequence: CASSARLAGGVNEQFF. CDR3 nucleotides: TGTGCCAGCAGCGCAAGACTAGCGGGAGGAGTCAATGAGCAGTTCTTC. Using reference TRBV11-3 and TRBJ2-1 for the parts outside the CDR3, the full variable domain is EAGVVQSPRYKIIEKKQPVAFWCNPISGHNTLYWYLQNLGQGPELLIRYENEEAVDDSQLPKDRFSAERLKGVDSTLKIQPAELGDSAVYLCASSARLAGGVNEQFFGPGTRLTVL.

The CDR3 region has the DNA TGCGCCAGCAGCCCCCTCGTGGGAGCCACACGCAATGAGCAGTTCTTC. This gives the protein CASSPLVGATRNEQFF. The chain combines TRBV5-1 with TRBJ2-1, with TRBD2 as a possible D gene (5 bases). V was clipped by 4 bases and J by 6 bases, with 20 bases between them. The length of the CDR3 is 16 residues. Germline loops: CDR1 SGHRS, CDR2 YFSETQ. The complete variable domain, with remaining parts taken from reference TRBV5-1 and TRBJ2-1, reads KAGVTQTPRYLIKTRGQQVTLSCSPISGHRSVSWYQQTPGQGLQFLFEYFSETQRNKGNFPGRFSGRQFSNSRSEMNVSTLELGDSALYLCASSPLVGATRNEQFFGPGTRLTVL.

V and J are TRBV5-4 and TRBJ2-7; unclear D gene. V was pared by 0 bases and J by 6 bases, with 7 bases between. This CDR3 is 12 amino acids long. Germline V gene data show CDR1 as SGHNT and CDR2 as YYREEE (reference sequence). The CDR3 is CASSLGLGEQYF. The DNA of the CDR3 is TGTGCCAGCAGCTTGGGTCTGGGCGAGCAGTACTTC.

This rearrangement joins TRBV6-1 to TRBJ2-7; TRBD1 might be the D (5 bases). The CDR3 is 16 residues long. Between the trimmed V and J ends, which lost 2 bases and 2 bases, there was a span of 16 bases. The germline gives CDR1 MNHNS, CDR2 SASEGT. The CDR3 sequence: CASSERMAGRAYEQYF. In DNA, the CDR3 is TGTGCCAGCAGTGAACGGATGGCAGGGCGCGCCTACGAGCAGTACTTC.

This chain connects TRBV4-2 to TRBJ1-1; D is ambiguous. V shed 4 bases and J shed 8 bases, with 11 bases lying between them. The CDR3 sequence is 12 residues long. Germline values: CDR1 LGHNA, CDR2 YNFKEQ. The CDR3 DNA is TGTGCCAGCAGCCCTTCCCCAGGCGAAGCTTTCTTT. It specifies CASSPSPGEAFF.

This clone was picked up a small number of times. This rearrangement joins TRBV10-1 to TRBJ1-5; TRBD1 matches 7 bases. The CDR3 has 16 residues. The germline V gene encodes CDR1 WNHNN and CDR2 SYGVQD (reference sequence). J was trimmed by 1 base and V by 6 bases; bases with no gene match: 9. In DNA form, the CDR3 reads TGCGCCAGCAGAGAGGACAGGTCCGAGAGCAATCAGCCCCAGCATTTT. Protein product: CASREDRSESNQPQHF.

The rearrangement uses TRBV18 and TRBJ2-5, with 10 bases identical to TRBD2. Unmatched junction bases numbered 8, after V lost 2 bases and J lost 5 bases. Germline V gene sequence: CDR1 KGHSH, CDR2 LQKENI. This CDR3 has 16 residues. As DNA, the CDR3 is TGTGCCAGCTCACCAGAGTCTAGCGGGAGAGGCGAGACCCAGTACTTC. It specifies CASSPESSGRGETQYF.

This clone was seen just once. The CDR3 DNA follows: TGCAGCGTCCAGCGGGGGGGCACAGATACGCAGTATTTT. This encodes CSVQRGGTDTQYF. The V call is TRBV29-1, the J call TRBJ2-3, with 9 positions matching TRBD2. Per the germline V gene, CDR1 is SQVTM and CDR2 is ANQGSEA. With 6 bases clipped from V and 1 base from J, the junction kept 2 bases outside the gene matches. The CDR3 sequence is 13 residues long.

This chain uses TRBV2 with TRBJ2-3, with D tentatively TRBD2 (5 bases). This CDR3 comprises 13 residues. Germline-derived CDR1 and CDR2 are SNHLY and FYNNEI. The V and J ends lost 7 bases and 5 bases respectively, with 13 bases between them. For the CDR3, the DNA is TGTGCCAGCAAACGGGGAAGTGGAGATACGCAGTATTTT. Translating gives CASKRGSGDTQYF.

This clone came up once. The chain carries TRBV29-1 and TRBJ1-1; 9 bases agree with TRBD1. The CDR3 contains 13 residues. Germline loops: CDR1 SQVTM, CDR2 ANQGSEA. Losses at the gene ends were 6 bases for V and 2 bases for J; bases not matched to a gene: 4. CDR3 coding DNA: TGCAGCGTCATTACAGGGGGCAACACTGAAGCTTTCTTT. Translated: CSVITGGNTEAFF.

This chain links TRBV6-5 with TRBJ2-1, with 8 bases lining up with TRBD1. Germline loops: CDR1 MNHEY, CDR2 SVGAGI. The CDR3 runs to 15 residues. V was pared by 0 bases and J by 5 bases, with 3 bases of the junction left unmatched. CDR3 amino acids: CASSYSGTGNNEQFF. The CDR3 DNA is TGTGCCAGCAGTTACTCGGGGACAGGAAACAATGAGCAGTTCTTC.